The 27 T cell receptor beta chains reported below all come from one sample, sequenced in a study of T cells after yellow fever vaccination. TCRdb ran MiXCR on the 5' RACE reads and lists one entry per CDR3 protein. The sample shows some 350,000 distinct CDR3 sequences, about 9.5% of them seen only once. The sequencing used PBMCs, collected on the day of the first yellow fever vaccination. These receptors were collected from a young man who received the YFV17D yellow fever vaccine.

V and J are TRBV6-2 or TRBV6-3 and TRBJ2-1, with a weak D call TRBD2 (6 bases). Germline V CDR1 and CDR2: MNHEY, SVGEGT. This CDR3 is 14 amino acids long. V was trimmed by 6 bases and J by 3 bases, leaving 12 bases between them. CDR3 sequence: CASRTIAVYNEQFF. The DNA of the CDR3 is TGTGCCAGCAGGACTATAGCGGTCTACAATGAGCAGTTCTTC.

This clonotype occurred a few times. The rearrangement links TRBV12-3 or TRBV12-4 to TRBJ2-3; tentatively, D is TRBD2 (5 bases). The CDR3 sequence is 12 residues long. Trimming shortened V by 3 bases and J by 6 bases, and 7 bases separated the two germline ends. The CDR3 reads CASSFIADTQYF. The DNA for the CDR3 is TGTGCCAGCAGTTTTATAGCGGATACGCAGTATTTT.

The chain recombines TRBV28 with TRBJ1-2, with D possibly being TRBD1 (6 bases). This CDR3 region has 16 residues. CDR1 MDHEN and CDR2 SYDVKM come from the germline V gene. V lost 7 bases to trimming and J lost 1 base, with 19 bases between them. The CDR3 coding sequence is TGTGCCAGCAAAACAGAAATGACAGGCCGTAACTATGGCTACACCTTC. Its translation: CASKTEMTGRNYGYTF.

The V and J genes are TRBV6-2 or TRBV6-3 and TRBJ2-3; 9 nucleotides line up with TRBD2. The CDR3 is made up of 18 amino acids. The germline gives CDR1 MNHEY, CDR2 SVGEGT. The junction had 13 bases not matched to a gene; V was cut back by 5 bases and J by 1 base. Here the CDR3 DNA reads TGTGCCAGCAGTCCCGTAGCGGGAGCCGGAATTCGCACAGATACGCAGTATTTT. The encoded protein is CASSPVAGAGIRTDTQYF.

This clonotype was detected a few times. The chain combines TRBV5-8 with TRBJ2-1, with 14 positions matching TRBD2. Germline CDR1 reads SGHTS; CDR2 reads YDEGEE. The CDR3 extends over 16 amino acids. With 4 bases clipped from V and 10 bases from J, the junction kept 10 bases outside the gene matches. The chain's CDR3 is CASSRGTSGGFREQFF. CDR3 sequence (DNA): TGTGCCAGCAGCCGGGGGACTAGCGGGGGATTTAGGGAGCAGTTCTTC.

V is TRBV5-5 and J is TRBJ2-3; D is possibly TRBD1 (6 bases). The CDR3 totals 15 residues. Between the trimmed V and J ends, which lost 4 bases and 4 bases, there was a span of 16 bases. CDR1 SGHKS and CDR2 YYEKEE come from the germline V gene (reference sequence). The CDR3 region is CASSPVVTGSDTQYF. CDR3 bases: TGTGCCAGCAGCCCTGTTGTCACAGGGTCAGATACGCAGTATTTT. Based on the CDR3 plus reference TRBV5-5 and TRBJ2-3, the full variable domain is DAGVTQSPTHLIKTRGQQVTLRCSPISGHKSVSWYQQVLGQGPQFIFQYYEKEERGRGNFPDRFSARQFPNYSSELNVNALLLGDSALYLCASSPVVTGSDTQYFGPGTRLTVL.

A few counts support this clonotype. The gene calls are TRBV6-2 or TRBV6-3 and TRBJ1-2, with D hard to call. Germline V lookup: CDR1 MNHEY, CDR2 SVGEGT. The CDR3 runs to 13 residues. The germline V and J ends were trimmed by 4 bases and 4 bases, with 10 bases remaining between them. The DNA of the CDR3 is TGTGCCAGCAGTTTCAAGAAGGCCTATGGCTACACCTTC. Protein sequence: CASSFKKAYGYTF.

This clonotype showed up just a few times. This chain connects TRBV7-9 to TRBJ2-5; 9 bases are a match to TRBD2. Germline CDR1 reads SEHNR; CDR2 reads FQNEAQ (reference sequence). V was clipped by 1 base and J by 2 bases; unmatched bases: 8. There are 17 residues in the CDR3. The CDR3 is CASSLVGGGALQETQYF. The CDR3 DNA follows: TGTGCCAGCAGCTTAGTCGGCGGGGGGGCCTTGCAAGAGACCCAGTACTTC.

CDR3 sequence (DNA): TGCGCCAGCAGCTTGCAACTAGCGGGGGGGGAGACCCAGTACTTC. It encodes CASSLQLAGGETQYF. V is TRBV5-1 and J is TRBJ2-5, with 13 bases identical to TRBD2. This CDR3 spans 15 amino acids. V lost 1 base to trimming and J lost 5 bases; unmatched junction nucleotides: 2. In germline, CDR1 is SGHRS, CDR2 YFSETQ.

In this sample, this clonotype turned up a few times. The J gene is TRBJ2-1, the V gene TRBV7-2; 8 nucleotides align to TRBD2. The CDR3 totals 14 residues. The germline V gene has CDR1 SGHTA and CDR2 FQGNSA. V shed 10 bases and J 4 bases; nucleotides not matched to a gene: 9. The chain's CDR3 is CATGSGTSYNEQFF. The CDR3 DNA reads as TGTGCCACCGGATCGGGGACTAGTTACAATGAGCAGTTCTTC.

The chain is built from TRBV10-3 and TRBJ2-7, with 7 positions matching TRBD2. The CDR3 length is 14 residues. CDR1 ENHRY and CDR2 SYGVKD come from the germline V gene. The ends lost 10 bases at V and 1 base at J; junction bases unmatched: 10. The DNA of the CDR3 is TGTGCCAGCGCGGTGGGGGGGGGTTCCTACGAGCAGTACTTC. Protein product: CASAVGGGSYEQYF.

This clonotype showed up just a few times. The V and J genes are TRBV11-2 and TRBJ2-5; TRBD2 might be the D (5 bases). Trimming took off 5 bases at V and 4 bases at J, with 14 bases between the two ends. CDR3 length: 14 amino acids. Germline-derived CDR1 and CDR2 are SGHAT and FQNNGV. The CDR3 spells CASSTPRVSETQYF. The CDR3 coding sequence is TGTGCCAGCAGCACTCCGCGGGTTTCAGAGACCCAGTACTTC.

This clonotype was seen only a few times. This sequence joins TRBV5-1 and TRBJ2-1; D is uncertain. Deletions cut 0 bases from V and 7 bases from J, with 8 bases between. Per the germline V gene, CDR1 is SGHRS and CDR2 is YFSETQ. This CDR3 is 13 amino acids long. The CDR3 reads CASSLGLSNEQFF. CDR3 DNA: TGCGCCAGCAGCTTGGGACTTTCTAATGAGCAGTTCTTC.

This clonotype was counted a few times. V usage is TRBV27 and J usage is TRBJ2-3; the D call may be TRBD1 or TRBD2 (6 bases each). Germline V gene sequence: CDR1 MNHEY, CDR2 SMNVEV (reference sequence). The CDR3 is 13 residues long. The germline V and J ends were trimmed by 2 bases and 6 bases, with 9 bases remaining between them. The CDR3: CASSLRGDDTQYF. CDR3 DNA sequence: TGTGCCAGCAGTTTAAGGGGGGATGATACGCAGTATTTT.

This clonotype was detected only a few times. The rearrangement links TRBV7-9 to TRBJ1-4; 10 positions agree with TRBD1. CDR3 length: 16 residues. Looked up from germline, CDR1 is SEHNR and CDR2 is FQNEAQ (reference sequence). The trim removed 5 bases at V and 7 bases at J, leaving 10 bases unmatched. The CDR3 region is CASSSTRDRGIEKLFF. The CDR3 DNA is TGTGCCAGCAGCAGCACCAGGGACAGGGGAATTGAAAAACTGTTTTTT.

The V gene is TRBV20-1, the J gene TRBJ2-4; TRBD1 aligns across 7 bases. The germline gives CDR1 DFQATT, CDR2 SNEGSKA (reference sequence). The CDR3 has 11 residues. With 3 bases clipped from V and 15 bases from J, the junction kept 8 bases outside the gene matches. CDR3 nucleotides: TGCAGTGCTAGTCCCAGGGCAGGGGGGTACTTC. Residues: CSASPRAGGYF.

There are a few counts of this clonotype. V is TRBV18 and J is TRBJ2-1; 11 positions match TRBD1. The CDR3 is 15 residues long. Trimming took 5 bases from V and 4 from J; bases not matched to a gene: 4. Germline V gene sequence: CDR1 KGHSH, CDR2 LQKENI. CDR3 sequence reads: CASSADRGPYNEQFF. The CDR3 region has the DNA TGTGCCAGCTCAGCGGACAGGGGGCCTTACAATGAGCAGTTCTTC.

This clonotype was picked up many times. V and J are TRBV27 and TRBJ2-5; either TRBD1 or TRBD2 may fit D (6 bases each). The length of the CDR3 is 13 residues. Germline V gives CDR1 MNHEY, CDR2 SMNVEV (reference sequence). Trimming took 9 bases from V and 9 from J, leaving 20 bases between them. CDR3 loop: CASGGWGAGAQYF. For the CDR3, the DNA is TGTGCCAGTGGAGGGTGGGGGGCTGGGGCCCAGTACTTC.

This clonotype was observed many times. The chain carries TRBV12-3 or TRBV12-4 and TRBJ2-7; TRBD2 matches 8 bases. With 4 bases clipped from V and 0 bases from J, the junction kept 8 bases outside the gene matches. This CDR3 region has 16 residues. The DNA of the CDR3 is TGTGCCAGCAGTTCCCTGACTAGCGTCAGCTCCTACGAGCAGTACTTC. This encodes CASSSLTSVSSYEQYF.

This clonotype was counted only a few times. The chain is built from TRBV20-1 and TRBJ2-1, with 11 bases identical to TRBD2. This CDR3 is 13 amino acids long. CDR1 is DFQATT, CDR2 SNEGSKA, per germline (reference sequence). The V and J ends lost 6 bases and 6 bases, in that order; junction bases with no gene match: 4. The CDR3 region is CSALGLAGNEQFF. In nucleotides, the CDR3 is TGCAGTGCCCTCGGACTAGCGGGCAATGAGCAGTTCTTC.

The chain links TRBV29-1 to TRBJ1-2; D uncertain. Germline V CDR1 and CDR2: SQVTM, ANQGSEA. This CDR3 region has 11 residues. V was pared by 3 bases and J by 3 bases, with 5 bases between. CDR3 nucleotide sequence: TGCAGCGTTGAGGAGGACTATGGCTACACCTTC. Translating it yields CSVEEDYGYTF.

This clonotype was counted a few times. This chain connects TRBV6-1 to TRBJ2-7; 8 bases are a match to TRBD2. Trimming removed 9 bases from V and 5 bases from J; junction bases left unmatched: 9. This CDR3 spans 13 amino acids. Germline V lookup: CDR1 MNHNS, CDR2 SASEGT. The CDR3, as DNA: TGTGCCAGTCGCGGGGGGCGCCCCGACGAGCAGTACGTC. Amino acid sequence: CASRGGRPDEQYV.

The rearrangement joins TRBV28 to TRBJ2-5, with D perhaps being TRBD1 or TRBD2 (5 bases each). Trimming removed 8 bases at V and 5 bases at J, with 21 bases between. The CDR3 spans 15 residues. CDR1 and CDR2 from the germline V gene are MDHEN and SYDVKM. CDR3 in DNA: TGTGCCAGCGGGGGTAGCTCAACTCCAGGGGAGACCCAGTACTTC. Its translation is CASGGSSTPGETQYF.

The gene calls are TRBV5-1 and TRBJ1-6, with 11 bases identical to TRBD1. There are 17 residues in the CDR3. The J segment lost 3 bases and the V segment lost 3 bases, leaving 5 bases of the junction unmatched. CDR1 is SGHRS, CDR2 YFSETQ, per germline. Here the CDR3 DNA reads TGCGCCAGCAGCTCCTGGGACAGGGGGAGCTATAATTCACCCCTCCACTTT. The encoded protein is CASSSWDRGSYNSPLHF.

The chain carries TRBV7-1 and TRBJ1-2; no clear D gene. TRBV7-1 carries the ORF label, with uncertain function. V was clipped by 10 bases and J by 4 bases, with 13 bases between them. The CDR3 runs to 12 residues. The chain's CDR3 is CAMSSGLYGYTF. CDR3 DNA: TGTGCCATGAGCTCCGGGCTCTATGGCTACACCTTC.

This clonotype has only a few counts. The chain carries TRBV11-3 and TRBJ2-3; D might be TRBD1 (5 bases). Per the germline V gene, CDR1 is SGHNT and CDR2 is YENEEA. With 5 bases removed from V and 0 bases from J, the gap between germline ends came to 12 bases. The CDR3 is made up of 15 amino acids. The CDR3 loop is CASSPTGQSTDTQYF. The CDR3 DNA sequence: TGTGCCAGCAGCCCAACCGGACAAAGCACAGATACGCAGTATTTT. The variable domain in full, with the rest retrieved from reference TRBV11-3 and TRBJ2-3, is EAGVVQSPRYKIIEKKQPVAFWCNPISGHNTLYWYLQNLGQGPELLIRYENEEAVDDSQLPKDRFSAERLKGVDSTLKIQPAELGDSAVYLCASSPTGQSTDTQYFGPGTRLTVL.

There are a few counts of this clonotype. The rearrangement uses TRBV6-5 and TRBJ1-1, with D unclear. V lost 4 bases and J lost 3, with 12 bases in between. CDR1 is MNHEY and CDR2 is SVGAGI in the germline V gene. The CDR3 has 14 amino acids. The chain's CDR3 is CASSLSNGDTEAFF. CDR3 DNA sequence: TGTGCCAGCAGTTTGTCTAACGGAGACACTGAAGCTTTCTTT.